This passage covers 14 T cell receptor beta chains from one sample sequenced in a study of CD8+ T cells in alopecia areata. The sequencing template was cDNA reverse transcribed from extracted RNA. Profiling relied on immunoSEQ multiplex PCR, and the TCRdb table lists in-frame clones only, not all of them. This table holds about 200,000 clones, more than 45% found once. The sequencing here drew on CD4+ T cells sorted from blood, taken at week 0. These receptors all stem from a human donor with alopecia areata.

V gene TRBV30 combines with J gene TRBJ1-1; possibly TRBD1 for D (6 bases). Germline CDR1 is GTSNPN and CDR2 is SVGIG (reference sequence). The CDR3 is 12 amino acids. The V end lost 3 bases, the J end lost 8 bases, and 13 bases lay between the germline ends. CDR3 nucleotides: TGTGCCTGGAGGTCAGGGGCGTACGAAGCTTTCTTT. Its protein product is CAWRSGAYEAFF.

This clone has just a few counts. This chain uses TRBV5-1 with TRBJ2-5, with a tentative D call TRBD1 (6 bases). CDR3 length: 13 amino acids. Germline lookup yields CDR1 SGHRS and CDR2 YFSETQ. Deletions cut 6 bases from V and 1 base from J, with 10 bases between. The CDR3 loop reads CASNGDTQETQYF. CDR3 nucleotide sequence: TGCGCCAGCAACGGGGACACCCAAGAGACCCAGTACTTC. Full variable domain (rest looked up from reference TRBV5-1 and TRBJ2-5): KAGVTQTPRYLIKTRGQQVTLSCSPISGHRSVSWYQQTPGQGLQFLFEYFSETQRNKGNFPGRFSGRQFSNSRSEMNVSTLELGDSALYLCASNGDTQETQYFGPGTRLLVL.

This chain links TRBV6-5 with TRBJ1-1, with D tentatively TRBD1 (6 bases). The CDR3 loop spans 14 amino acids. Germline V gene lookup returns CDR1 MNHEY and CDR2 SVGAGI. Trimming removed 5 bases at V and 1 base at J, with 11 bases between. The CDR3 DNA sequence: TGTGCCAGCAGTGCCCGGACAGAGAACACTGAAGCTTTCTTT. Its protein product is CASSARTENTEAFF.

This clone was counted only a few times. J is TRBJ2-7 and V is TRBV30; 11 bases align to TRBD1. This CDR3 is 15 amino acids long. Trimming took 3 bases from V and 5 from J; bases not matched to a gene: 9. The germline CDR1 and CDR2 sequences are GTSNPN and SVGIG (reference sequence). The CDR3 here is CAWRPAGQGVNEQYF. For the CDR3, the DNA is TGTGCCTGGAGGCCAGCGGGACAGGGGGTGAACGAGCAGTACTTC.

This clone was counted a single time. The chain links TRBV7-9 to TRBJ2-3; D is perhaps TRBD1 or TRBD2 (5 bases each). The CDR3 is made up of 18 amino acids. Germline assignment: CDR1 SEHNR and CDR2 FQNEAQ (reference sequence). Trimming took off 5 bases at V and 2 bases at J, with 23 bases between the two ends. DNA for the CDR3: TGTGCCAGCAGCCCCGAGGGGTTAACCCCTTCCGTCACAGATACGCAGTATTTT. Amino acids: CASSPEGLTPSVTDTQYF.

V usage is TRBV30 and J usage is TRBJ2-7, with 8 bases identical to TRBD2. The CDR3 extends over 12 amino acids. The germline CDR1 and CDR2 sequences are GTSNPN and SVGIG (reference sequence). Losses at the gene ends were 2 bases for V and 9 bases for J; bases not matched to a gene: 6. CDR3 region: CAWSPAGAAQYF. The CDR3 DNA reads as TGTGCCTGGAGTCCAGCGGGAGCGGCGCAGTACTTC.

V and J are TRBV5-1 and TRBJ2-3; D ambiguous. Germline lookup yields CDR1 SGHRS and CDR2 YFSETQ. Trimming took 0 bases from V and 0 from J, leaving 8 bases between them. The CDR3 extends over 15 amino acids. The CDR3: CASSLDWVSTDTQYF. CDR3 coding DNA: TGCGCCAGCAGCTTGGATTGGGTTAGCACAGATACGCAGTATTTT.

This sequence joins TRBV5-1 and TRBJ2-5; TRBD2 matches 13 bases. Germline CDR1 and CDR2: SGHRS and YFSETQ. With V trimmed by 0 bases and J by 5 bases, 1 base remained unmatched. This CDR3 is 15 amino acids long. CDR3 region: CASSLEGLAGETQYF. CDR3 coding DNA: TGCGCCAGCAGCTTGGAGGGACTAGCGGGGGAGACCCAGTACTTC. Complete variable domain (other parts from reference TRBV5-1 and TRBJ2-5): KAGVTQTPRYLIKTRGQQVTLSCSPISGHRSVSWYQQTPGQGLQFLFEYFSETQRNKGNFPGRFSGRQFSNSRSEMNVSTLELGDSALYLCASSLEGLAGETQYFGPGTRLLVL.

This clone occurred a few times. The chain recombines TRBV5-1 with TRBJ2-2, with D perhaps TRBD2 (5 bases). V was trimmed by 3 bases and J by 7 bases, leaving 10 bases between them. From germline, CDR1 is SGHRS and CDR2 YFSETQ. The CDR3 has 13 amino acids. The CDR3 sequence: CASSSGDNGELFF. The CDR3 bases are TGCGCCAGCAGCTCCGGGGATAACGGGGAGCTGTTTTTT.

V usage is TRBV5-1 and J usage is TRBJ2-3, with D maybe TRBD2 (5 bases). CDR1 and CDR2 (germline): SGHRS, YFSETQ. The CDR3 extends over 13 amino acids. Trimming removed 2 bases from V and 4 bases from J, with 8 bases in between. The CDR3 is CASSLHGADTQYF. CDR3 DNA: TGCGCCAGCAGCTTACACGGGGCAGATACGCAGTATTTT.

The CDR3 region has the DNA TGTGCCAGCATGGTACAGGTCTTGTCTGGAAACACCATATATTTT. Translation gives CASMVQVLSGNTIYF. This chain links TRBV2 with TRBJ1-3; the D gene is possibly TRBD1 (5 bases). The CDR3 contains 15 residues. The V end lost 7 bases, the J end lost 1 base, and 14 bases lay between the germline ends. Germline assignment: CDR1 SNHLY and CDR2 FYNNEI.

The V call is TRBV6-1, the J call TRBJ1-2; D may be TRBD1 (5 bases). V was cut by 3 bases and J by 6 bases, with 23 bases left in between. Germline V gives CDR1 MNHNS, CDR2 SASEGT. CDR3 size: 17 residues. The CDR3 DNA sequence: TGTGCCAGCAGTGATGCAGGACGGCAGGGCTGGATGGATGGCTACACCTTC. As protein: CASSDAGRQGWMDGYTF.

In this sample, this clone turned up a few times. The chain employs TRBV5-4 and TRBJ2-3, with D unclear. Germline V gene sequence: CDR1 SGHNT, CDR2 YYREEE (reference sequence). Trimming stripped 0 bases from V and 2 bases from J, with 10 bases between. The CDR3 spans 15 residues. The CDR3 coding sequence is TGTGCCAGCAGCTTGGGGGGTCTCCCCACAGATACGCAGTATTTT. Its translation is CASSLGGLPTDTQYF.

The gene calls are TRBV5-1 and TRBJ2-1; D gene ambiguous. The germline V gene has CDR1 SGHRS and CDR2 YFSETQ. This CDR3 has 14 amino acids. Trimming removed 3 bases at V and 4 bases at J, with 11 bases between. This CDR3 is CASSWGNTYNEQFF. The CDR3 region has the DNA TGCGCCAGCAGCTGGGGAAACACGTACAATGAGCAGTTCTTC.